The clone carrying this T cell receptor beta chain showed up just a few times. J lost 6 bases, V lost 4 bases, and 18 bases had no gene match. The CDR3 extends over 17 amino acids. Germline CDR1 and CDR2: MGHRA and YSYEKL. The protocol was immunoSEQ multiplex PCR, while the TCRdb copy is restricted to in-frame clones and leaves out a portion. The top ten hold around 0.0099% of the sample, which has hundreds of thousands of clones, over 75% seen once. The data stem from a study of shared T cell receptors in the human thymus. These data were likewise used in another study, on human thymus T cells. That work adds: Immunologically healthy infants in Finland undergoing congenital heart defect surgery were the donors. From resections taken during corrective heart surgery, the thymus tissue was obtained.

Sequencing was performed on thymocytes. The genes are TRBV4-1 and TRBJ2-7, with 7 bases aligning to TRBD2. This TCR came from a boy less than two years old with a congenital heart defect. The CDR3 spells CASSPREGPWERVEQYF. Here the CDR3 DNA reads TGCGCCAGCAGCCCAAGGGAGGGTCCATGGGAGAGGGTCGAGCAGTACTTC.